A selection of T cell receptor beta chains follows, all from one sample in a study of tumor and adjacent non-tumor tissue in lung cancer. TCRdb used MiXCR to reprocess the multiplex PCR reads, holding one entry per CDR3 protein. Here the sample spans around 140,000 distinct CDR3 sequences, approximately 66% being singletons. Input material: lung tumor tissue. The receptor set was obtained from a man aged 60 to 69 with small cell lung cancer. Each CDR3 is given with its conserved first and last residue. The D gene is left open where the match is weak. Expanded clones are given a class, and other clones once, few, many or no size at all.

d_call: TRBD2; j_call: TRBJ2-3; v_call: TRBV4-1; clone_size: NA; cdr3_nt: TGCGCCAGCAGCCCGGCCGGAACTAGCGGGAGCACGCAGTATTTT; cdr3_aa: CASSPAGTSGSTQYF
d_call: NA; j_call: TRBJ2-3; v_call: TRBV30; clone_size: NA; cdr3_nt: TGTGCCTGGACCCTAGGCCAAGCGGTATACACAGATACGCAGTATTTT; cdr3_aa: CAWTLGQAVYTDTQYF
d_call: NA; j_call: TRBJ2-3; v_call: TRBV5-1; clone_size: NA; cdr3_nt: TGCGCCAGCAGTCTACAGGGGAGGGATACGCAGTATTTT; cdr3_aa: CASSLQGRDTQYF
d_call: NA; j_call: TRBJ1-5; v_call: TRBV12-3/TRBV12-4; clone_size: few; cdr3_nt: TGTGCCAGCAGCCCAGGGTTTAGCAATCAGCCCCAGCATTTT; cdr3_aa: CASSPGFSNQPQHF
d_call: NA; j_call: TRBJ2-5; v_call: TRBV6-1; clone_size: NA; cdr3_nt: TGTGCCAGCAGTGAAATGTGGCACGGTGCGGTAGTGTTAAGTGGGGGCCAAGAGACCCAGTATTTC; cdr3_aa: CASSEMWHGAVVLSGGQETQYF
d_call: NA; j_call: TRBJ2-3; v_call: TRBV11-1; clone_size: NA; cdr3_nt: TGTGCCAGCATGGGAGCCCGCACAGATACACAGTATTTT; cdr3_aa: CASMGARTDTQYF
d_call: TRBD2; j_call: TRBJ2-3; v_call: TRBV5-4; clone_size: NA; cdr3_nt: TGTGCCAGCAGCTTGCTGGTTTCGGGAGGGTTAGATACCCAGTATTTT; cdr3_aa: CASSLLVSGGLDTQYF
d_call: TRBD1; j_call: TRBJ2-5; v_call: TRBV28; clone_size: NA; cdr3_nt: TGTGCCAGCAGTGTCCGGGACAGGCTCCGGGAGACCCAGTACTTC; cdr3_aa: CASSVRDRLRETQYF
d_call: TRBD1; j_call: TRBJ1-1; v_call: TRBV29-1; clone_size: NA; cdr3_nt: TGCAGCGTAGGCCAGACGGCAGGCCACAGGGGGACTAAAGCTTTCTTT; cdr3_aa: CSVGQTAGHRGTKAFF
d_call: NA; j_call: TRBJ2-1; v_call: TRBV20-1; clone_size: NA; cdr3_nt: TGCACTGCTGGGAGCAGGAGCAGCTTCTATGAGCAGTTCTTC; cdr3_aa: CTAGSRSSFYEQFF
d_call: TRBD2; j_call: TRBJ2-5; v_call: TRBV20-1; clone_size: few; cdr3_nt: TGCAGTGCTGCCTCCGGGACTAGCGGGAGGGCCGGTCCCCAAGAGACCCAGTACTTC; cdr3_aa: CSAASGTSGRAGPQETQYF
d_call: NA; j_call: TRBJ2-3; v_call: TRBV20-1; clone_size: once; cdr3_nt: TGCAGTGCTAGAGTGGGACCCAGTCAGCCCCAGTATTTT; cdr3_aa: CSARVGPSQPQYF
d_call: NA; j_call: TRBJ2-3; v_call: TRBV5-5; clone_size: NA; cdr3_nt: TGTGCCAGCAGCGAGAGCACAGATACGCAGTATTTT; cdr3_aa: CASSESTDTQYF
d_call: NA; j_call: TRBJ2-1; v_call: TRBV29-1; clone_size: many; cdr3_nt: TGCAGCGTTGACCTGGGCCTCAACGATGAGCAGTTCTTC; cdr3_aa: CSVDLGLNDEQFF
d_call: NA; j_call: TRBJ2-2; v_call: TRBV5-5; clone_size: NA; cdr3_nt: TGTGCCAGCAGGTTGGTACAGTCGGGCACCGGGGAGCTGTTTTTT; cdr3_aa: CASRLVQSGTGELFF
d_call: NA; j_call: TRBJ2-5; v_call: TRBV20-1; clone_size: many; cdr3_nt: TGCAGTGCTAGAGCGACTGGAGAGACCCAGTACTTC; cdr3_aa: CSARATGETQYF
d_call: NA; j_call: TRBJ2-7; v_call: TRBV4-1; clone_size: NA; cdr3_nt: TGCGCCAGCAGCCAAGAAAACAGCTACGAGCAGTACTTC; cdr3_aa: CASSQENSYEQYF
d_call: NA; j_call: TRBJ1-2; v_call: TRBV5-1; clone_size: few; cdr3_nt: TGCGCCAGCAGCGTCGGGGGGAACTATGGCTACACCTTC; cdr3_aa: CASSVGGNYGYTF
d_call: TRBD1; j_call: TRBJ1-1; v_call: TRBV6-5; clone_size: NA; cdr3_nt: TGTGCCAGCACTGTCACAGGGGTGGCGAACACTGAAGCTTTCTTT; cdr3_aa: CASTVTGVANTEAFF
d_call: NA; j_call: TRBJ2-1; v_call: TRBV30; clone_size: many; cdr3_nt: TGTGCCTGGAGTTTAGGACACTCGACCTACAATGAGCAGTTCTTC; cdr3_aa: CAWSLGHSTYNEQFF
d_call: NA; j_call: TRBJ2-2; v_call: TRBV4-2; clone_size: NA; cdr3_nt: TGTGCCAGCAGTCAAGATCTGAGGGCCAACATCGGGGAGCTATTTTTT; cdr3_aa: CASSQDLRANIGELFF
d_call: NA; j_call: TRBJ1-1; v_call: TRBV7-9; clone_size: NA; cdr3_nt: TGTGCCAGCAGCTTCCAGGGTAACACTGAAGCTTTCTTT; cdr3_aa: CASSFQGNTEAFF
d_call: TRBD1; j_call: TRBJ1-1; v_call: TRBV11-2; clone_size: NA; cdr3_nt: TGTGTCAGCAGCCTGAGGGACAGGGTCTGGACTGAAGCTTTCTTT; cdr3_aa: CVSSLRDRVWTEAFF
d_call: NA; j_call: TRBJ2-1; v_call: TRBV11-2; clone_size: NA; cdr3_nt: TGTACCAGCAGCTTGGGGGACGATGAGCAGTTCTTC; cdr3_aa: CTSSLGDDEQFF
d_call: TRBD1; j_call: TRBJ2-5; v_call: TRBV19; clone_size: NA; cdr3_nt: TGTACCAGTAGCCCCAGCTGGGACAGACTCCAAGAGACCCAGTACTTC; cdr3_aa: CTSSPSWDRLQETQYF
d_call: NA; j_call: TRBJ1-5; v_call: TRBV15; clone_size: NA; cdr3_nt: TGTGCCACCAGCAGGGGAAACAATCAGCCCCAGCATTTT; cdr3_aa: CATSRGNNQPQHF
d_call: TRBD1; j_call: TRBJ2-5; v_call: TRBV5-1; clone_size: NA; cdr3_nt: TGCGCCAGCAGTAGGGACAGCCTGACCCAGTACTTC; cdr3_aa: CASSRDSLTQYF
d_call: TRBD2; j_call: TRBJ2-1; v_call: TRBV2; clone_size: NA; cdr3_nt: TGTGCCAGCAGTGGACTAGCTCGTGAGCAGTTCTTC; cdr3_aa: CASSGLAREQFF
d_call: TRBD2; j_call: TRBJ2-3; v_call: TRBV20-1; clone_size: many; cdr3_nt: TGCAGTGCTAGAGATACTAGCGGGCACACAGATACGCAGTATTTT; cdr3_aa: CSARDTSGHTDTQYF
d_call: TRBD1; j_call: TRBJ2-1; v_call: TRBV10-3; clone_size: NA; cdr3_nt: TGTGCCATCTGTGAGTCGTCATCGCTGGACAGGGGGTTCTTC; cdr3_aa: CAICESSSLDRGFF
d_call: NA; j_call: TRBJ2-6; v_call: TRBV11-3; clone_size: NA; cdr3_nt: TGTGCCAGCAGCTTCCAGGGCCGAATGGGGGCCAACGACCTGACTTTC; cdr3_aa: CASSFQGRMGANDLTF
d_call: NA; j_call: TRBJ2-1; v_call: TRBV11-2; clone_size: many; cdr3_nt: TGTGCCAGCAGCTTAGGAGTCGGAGGTGCCTGGGATGAGCAGTTCTTC; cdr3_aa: CASSLGVGGAWDEQFF
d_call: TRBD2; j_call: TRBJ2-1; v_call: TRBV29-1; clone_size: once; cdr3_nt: TGCAGCGTTGTCGGGACTAGTGGGTTCAATCAGCAGTTCTTC; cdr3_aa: CSVVGTSGFNQQFF
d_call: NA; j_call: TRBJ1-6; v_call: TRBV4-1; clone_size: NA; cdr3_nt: TGCGCCAGCAACCAAGGCCCCAGGACCACCCTCCACTTT; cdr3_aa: CASNQGPRTTLHF
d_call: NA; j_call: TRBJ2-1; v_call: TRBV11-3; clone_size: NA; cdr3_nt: TGTGCCAGCAGCCAGGACTGGATCAATGAGCAGTTCTTC; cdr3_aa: CASSQDWINEQFF
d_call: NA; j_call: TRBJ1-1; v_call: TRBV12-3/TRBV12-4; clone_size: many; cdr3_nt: TGTGCCAGCAGGCAGGGTGGGGACACTGAAGCTTTCTTT; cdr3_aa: CASRQGGDTEAFF
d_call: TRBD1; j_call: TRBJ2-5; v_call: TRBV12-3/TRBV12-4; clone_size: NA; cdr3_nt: TGTGCCAGCCGGACAGGGTGCTTGGAGACCCAGTACTTC; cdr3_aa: CASRTGCLETQYF
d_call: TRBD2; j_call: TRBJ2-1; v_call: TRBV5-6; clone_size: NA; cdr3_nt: TGTGCCAGCAACTGGACCGGGACTAGCGGGAGCAATGAGCAGTTCTTC; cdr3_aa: CASNWTGTSGSNEQFF
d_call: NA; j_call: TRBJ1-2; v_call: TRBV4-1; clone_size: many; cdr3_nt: TGCGCCAGCAGCCAAGATCCACGGACCATCTATGGCTACACCTTC; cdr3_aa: CASSQDPRTIYGYTF
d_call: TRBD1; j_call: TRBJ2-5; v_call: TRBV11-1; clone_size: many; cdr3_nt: TGTGCCAGCAGCTCCCTCCGGGACAGGCAAGAGACCCAGTACTTC; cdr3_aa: CASSSLRDRQETQYF
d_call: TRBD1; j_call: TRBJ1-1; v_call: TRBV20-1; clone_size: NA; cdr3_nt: TGCAGTGGTAGGGACAGTGTTTTGAACACTGAAGCTTTCTTT; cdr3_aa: CSGRDSVLNTEAFF
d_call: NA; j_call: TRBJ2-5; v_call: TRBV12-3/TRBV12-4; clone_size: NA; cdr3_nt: TGTGCCAGCAGTTGGGGTGGGACGGGGGAGACCCAGTACTTC; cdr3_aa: CASSWGGTGETQYF
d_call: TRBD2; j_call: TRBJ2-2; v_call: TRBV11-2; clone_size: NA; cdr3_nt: TGTGCCAGCAGGTTAACGCCGGGGCCTGGCGGGGGGCTGTTTTTT; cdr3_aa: CASRLTPGPGGGLFF
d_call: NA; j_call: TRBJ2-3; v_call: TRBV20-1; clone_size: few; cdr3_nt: TGCAGTGCGACCTTACCTCTAGTTCTGGGGACAGATACGCAGTATTTT; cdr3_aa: CSATLPLVLGTDTQYF